This TCR beta chain was documented in a study of blood T cell repertoires in COVID-19. Study summary: Spain, Italy and the United States supplied samples that represented acute and convalescent COVID-19. Sample material is recorded as cDNA or gDNA derived from T cells, B-cell-depleted T cells, or PBMCs.

Per the original methods: It was from reference gene primer amplification that nucleated cell counts were estimated. TCRdb's copy holds only in-frame clones and misses some; the assay was immunoSEQ multiplex PCR. That table supplies the V and J calls and clone size; D and trimming were determined from the DNA. The table lists roughly 88,000 clones, more than 80% of them singletons. Germline V lookup: CDR1 SGHTA, CDR2 FQGNSA. The CDR3 is made up of 14 amino acids. V shed 5 bases, J shed 5 bases, and the junction held 7 bases outside the gene matches. The genes are TRBV7-2 and TRBJ1-1; 8 nucleotides align to TRBD1. The sequenced sample was peripheral blood. This receptor was obtained from a woman older than 75 with acute or convalescent COVID-19. The CDR3 protein is CASSIRGRGTEAFF. Written as DNA, the CDR3 is TGTGCCAGCAGCATCAGGGGGCGGGGGACTGAAGCTTTCTTT.